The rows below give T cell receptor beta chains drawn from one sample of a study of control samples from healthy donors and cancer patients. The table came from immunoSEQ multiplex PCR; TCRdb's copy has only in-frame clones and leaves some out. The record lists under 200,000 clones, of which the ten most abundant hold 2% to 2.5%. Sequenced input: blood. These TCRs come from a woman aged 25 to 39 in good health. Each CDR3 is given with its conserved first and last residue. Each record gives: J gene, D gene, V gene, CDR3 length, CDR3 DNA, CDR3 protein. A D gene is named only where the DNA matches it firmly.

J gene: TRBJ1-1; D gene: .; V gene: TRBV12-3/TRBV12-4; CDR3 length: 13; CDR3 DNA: TGTGCCAGCAGTTTTACAGGGAACACTGAAGCTTTCTTT; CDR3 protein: CASSFTGNTEAFF
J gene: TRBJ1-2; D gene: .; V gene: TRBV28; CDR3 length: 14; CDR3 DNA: TGTGCCAGCAGTTTCGCAGGGACTAACTATGGCTACACCTTC; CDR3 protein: CASSFAGTNYGYTF
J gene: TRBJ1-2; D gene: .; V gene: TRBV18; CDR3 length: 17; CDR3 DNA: TGTGCCAGCTCACCAGGACCCGGGGGCGCAGTGAAGCATGGCTACACCTTC; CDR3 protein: CASSPGPGGAVKHGYTF
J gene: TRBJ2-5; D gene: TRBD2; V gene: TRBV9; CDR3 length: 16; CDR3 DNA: TGTGCCAGCAGCGTAGCTTACCGGGGGGGCATGGAGACCCAGTACTTC; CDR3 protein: CASSVAYRGGMETQYF
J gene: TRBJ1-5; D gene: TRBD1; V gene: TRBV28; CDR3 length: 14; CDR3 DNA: TGTGCCAGCAGTTGGAACAGGGGTATCCAGCCCCAGCATTTT; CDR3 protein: CASSWNRGIQPQHF
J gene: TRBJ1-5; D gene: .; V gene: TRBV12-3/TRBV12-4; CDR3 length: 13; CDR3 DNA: TGTGCCAGCAGTTTGAATAGCAATCAGCCCCAGCATTTT; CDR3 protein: CASSLNSNQPQHF
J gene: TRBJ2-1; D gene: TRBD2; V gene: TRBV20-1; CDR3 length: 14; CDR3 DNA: TGCAGTGCTAGTTGGCGGGGGGCCTACAATGAGCAGTTCTTC; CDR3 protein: CSASWRGAYNEQFF
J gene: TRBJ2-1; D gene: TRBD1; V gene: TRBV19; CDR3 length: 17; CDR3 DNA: TGTGCCAGTAGTATAGAGGGGGACGGGACAGGGGTTTCGTTGCAGTTCTTC; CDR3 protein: CASSIEGDGTGVSLQFF
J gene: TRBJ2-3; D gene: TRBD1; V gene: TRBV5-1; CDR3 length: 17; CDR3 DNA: TGCGCCAGCAGCCCTAGGACAGGCCCTTACATCACAGATACGCAGTATTTT; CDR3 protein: CASSPRTGPYITDTQYF
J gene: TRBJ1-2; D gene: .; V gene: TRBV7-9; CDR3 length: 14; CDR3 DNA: TGTGCCAGCAGCTTAGCAGGGCTCGCGGCTGGCTACACCTTC; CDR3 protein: CASSLAGLAAGYTF
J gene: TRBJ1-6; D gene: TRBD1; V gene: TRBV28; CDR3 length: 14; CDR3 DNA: TGTGCCAGCAGTTCGGGACAGGGAACCTCACCCCTCCACTTT; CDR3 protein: CASSSGQGTSPLHF
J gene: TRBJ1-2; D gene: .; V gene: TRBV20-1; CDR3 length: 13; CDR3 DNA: TGCAGTGCTATTGAAGGTACGGCAGGTGGCTACACCTTC; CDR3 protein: CSAIEGTAGGYTF
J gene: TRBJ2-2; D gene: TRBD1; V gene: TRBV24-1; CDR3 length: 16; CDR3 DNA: TGTGCCACCAGTGATGGACAGGGGAGAGGCGCCGGGGAGCTGTTTTTT; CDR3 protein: CATSDGQGRGAGELFF
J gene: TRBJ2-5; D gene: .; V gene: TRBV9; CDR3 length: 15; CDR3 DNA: TGTGCCGGATCCCGGGGGGGGACAGCCCAAGAGACCCAGTACTTC; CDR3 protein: CAGSRGGTAQETQYF
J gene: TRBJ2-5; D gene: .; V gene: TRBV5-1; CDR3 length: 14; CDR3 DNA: TGCGCCAGCAACCCCGTCGGGCACTCAGAGACCCAGTACTTC; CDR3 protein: CASNPVGHSETQYF
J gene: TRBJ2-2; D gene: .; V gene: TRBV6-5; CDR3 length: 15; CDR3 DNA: TGTGCCAGCAGTAGACAGCGTCCGAACACCGGGGAGCTGTTTTTT; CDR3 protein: CASSRQRPNTGELFF
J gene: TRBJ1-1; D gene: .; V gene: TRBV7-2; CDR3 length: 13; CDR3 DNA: TGTGCCAGCAGCTTTCAGGACCAATCTGAAGCTTTCTTT; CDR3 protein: CASSFQDQSEAFF
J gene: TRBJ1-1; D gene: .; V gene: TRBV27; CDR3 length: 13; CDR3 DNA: TGTGCCAGCAGTCCGAACAGGGCCACTGAAGCTTTCTTT; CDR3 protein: CASSPNRATEAFF
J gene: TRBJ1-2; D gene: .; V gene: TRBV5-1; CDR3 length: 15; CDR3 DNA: TGCGCCAGCAGCTTGGTTGTAGGAGGGGACTATGGCTACACCTTC; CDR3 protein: CASSLVVGGDYGYTF
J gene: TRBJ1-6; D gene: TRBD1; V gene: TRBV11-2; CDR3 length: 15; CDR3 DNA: TGTGCCAGCAGCCGGACAGGGGCCTCTAATTCACCCCTCCACTTT; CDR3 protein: CASSRTGASNSPLHF
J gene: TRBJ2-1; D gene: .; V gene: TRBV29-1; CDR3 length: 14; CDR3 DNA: TGCAGCGGCACCAGGGGAGCGAGGAACAATGAGCAGTTCTTC; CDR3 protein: CSGTRGARNNEQFF
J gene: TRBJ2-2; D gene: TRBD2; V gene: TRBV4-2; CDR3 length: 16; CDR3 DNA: TGTGCCAGCAAGGGACTAGCGGGGGTTAACACCGGGGAGCTGTTTTTT; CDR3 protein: CASKGLAGVNTGELFF
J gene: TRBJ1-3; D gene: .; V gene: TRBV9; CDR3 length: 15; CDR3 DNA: TGTGCCAGCAGCGTAGCTACAGGCTCTGGAAACACCATATATTTT; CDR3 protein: CASSVATGSGNTIYF
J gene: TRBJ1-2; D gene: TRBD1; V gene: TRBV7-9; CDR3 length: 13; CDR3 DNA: TGTGCCAGCAGCCGGGACAGGGTTTATGGCTACACCTTC; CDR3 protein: CASSRDRVYGYTF
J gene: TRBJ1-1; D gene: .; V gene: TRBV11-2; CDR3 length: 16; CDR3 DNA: TGTGCCAGCAGCTCATTTACCCACGGACAGACCGGTGGGGCTTTCTTT; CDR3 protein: CASSSFTHGQTGGAFF
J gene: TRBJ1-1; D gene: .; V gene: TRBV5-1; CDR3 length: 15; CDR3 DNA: TGCGCCAGCACCGATATTGTCGGGGGGACCACTGAAGCTTTCTTT; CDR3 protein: CASTDIVGGTTEAFF
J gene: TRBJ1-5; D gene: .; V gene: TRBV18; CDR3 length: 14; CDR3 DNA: TGTGCCAGCTCACCTAGCACCTTTGTCGTGCCCCAGCATTTT; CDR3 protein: CASSPSTFVVPQHF
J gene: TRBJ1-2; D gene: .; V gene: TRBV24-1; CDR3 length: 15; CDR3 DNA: TGTGCCACCAGGGGAAGTGGGGGGTCCCCGAATGGCTACACCTTC; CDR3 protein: CATRGSGGSPNGYTF
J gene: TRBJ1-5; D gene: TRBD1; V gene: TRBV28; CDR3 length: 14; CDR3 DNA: TGTGCCAGCAGTTCGAAGGGGGCTAATCAGCCCCAGCATTTT; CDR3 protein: CASSSKGANQPQHF
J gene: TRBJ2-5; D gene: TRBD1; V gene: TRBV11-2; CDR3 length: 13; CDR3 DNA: TGTGCCAGCAGCCCTACAGGGGAGGAGACCCAGTACTTC; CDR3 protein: CASSPTGEETQYF
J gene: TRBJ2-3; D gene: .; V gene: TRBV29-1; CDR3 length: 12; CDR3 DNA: TGCAGCGTTGAGACAGCAACAGATACGCAGTATTTT; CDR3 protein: CSVETATDTQYF
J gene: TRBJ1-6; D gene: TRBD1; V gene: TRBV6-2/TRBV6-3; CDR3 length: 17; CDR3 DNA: TGTGCCAGCAGTTACGAGAGGGGGCGCAGATATAATTCACCCCTCCACTTT; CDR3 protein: CASSYERGRRYNSPLHF
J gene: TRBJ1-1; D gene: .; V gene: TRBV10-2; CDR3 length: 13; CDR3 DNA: TGCGCCAGCATTATGGAACGGAACACTGAAGCTTTCTTT; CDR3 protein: CASIMERNTEAFF
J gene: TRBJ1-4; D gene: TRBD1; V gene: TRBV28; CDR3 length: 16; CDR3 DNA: TGTGCCAGCAGTCGAATAACCGGGGACAGTTTCGAAAAACTGTTTTTT; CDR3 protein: CASSRITGDSFEKLFF
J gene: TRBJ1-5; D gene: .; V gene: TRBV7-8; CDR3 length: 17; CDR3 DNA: TGTGCCAGCAGCGCAAGCCGGGTCCCAAGAGCGGATCAGCCCCAGCATTTT; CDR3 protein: CASSASRVPRADQPQHF
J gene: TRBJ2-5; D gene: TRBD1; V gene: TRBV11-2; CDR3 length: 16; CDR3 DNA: TGTGCCAGCAGCCAAAGACACAGGGGGCGCGTAGAGACCCAGTACTTC; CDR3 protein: CASSQRHRGRVETQYF
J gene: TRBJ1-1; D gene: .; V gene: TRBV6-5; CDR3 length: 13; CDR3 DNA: TGTGCCAGCAGTTACGGAGGAGAGTGGGAAGCTTTCTTT; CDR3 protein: CASSYGGEWEAFF
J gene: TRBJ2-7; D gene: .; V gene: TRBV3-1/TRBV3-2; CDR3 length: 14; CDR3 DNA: TGTGCCAGCAGCCAAGCAGGGTTAACCTACGAGCAGTACTTC; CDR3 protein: CASSQAGLTYEQYF
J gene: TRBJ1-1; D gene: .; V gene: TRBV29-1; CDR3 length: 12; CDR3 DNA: TGCAGCGTCGCCCTTTGGAACACTGAAGCTTTCTTT; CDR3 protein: CSVALWNTEAFF
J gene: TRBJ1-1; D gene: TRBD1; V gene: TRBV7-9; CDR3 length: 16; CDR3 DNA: TGTGCCAGCAGCTTAGGGACAGGGGCGGTGGACACTGAAGCTTTCTTT; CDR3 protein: CASSLGTGAVDTEAFF
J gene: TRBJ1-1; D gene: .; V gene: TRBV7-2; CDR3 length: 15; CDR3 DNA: TGTGCCAGCAGCTTAGAAGGGCTCGGGAACACTGAAGCTTTCTTT; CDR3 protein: CASSLEGLGNTEAFF
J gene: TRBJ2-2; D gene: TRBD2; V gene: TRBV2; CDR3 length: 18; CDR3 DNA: TGTGCCAGCAGCCCCAGACTAGCGGGGGCCGGGGGGACCGGGGAGCTGTTTTTT; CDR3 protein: CASSPRLAGAGGTGELFF
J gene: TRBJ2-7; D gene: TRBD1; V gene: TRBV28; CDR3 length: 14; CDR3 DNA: TGTGCCAGCAGTATCGCCGGGACAGCCCTCGAGCAGTACTTC; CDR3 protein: CASSIAGTALEQYF
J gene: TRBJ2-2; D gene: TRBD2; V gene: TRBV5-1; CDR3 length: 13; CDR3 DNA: TGCGCCAGCGGACTAGCGGACACCGGGGAGCTGTTTTTT; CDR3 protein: CASGLADTGELFF
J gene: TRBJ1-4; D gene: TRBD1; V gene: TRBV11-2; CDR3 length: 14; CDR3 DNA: TGTGCCAGCAGTCCCGGACAGGGGGATGAAAAACTGTTTTTT; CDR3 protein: CASSPGQGDEKLFF
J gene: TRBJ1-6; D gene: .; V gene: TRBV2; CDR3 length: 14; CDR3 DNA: TGTGCCAGCAGTGGGGGAGTCCATAATTCACCCCTCCACTTT; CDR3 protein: CASSGGVHNSPLHF
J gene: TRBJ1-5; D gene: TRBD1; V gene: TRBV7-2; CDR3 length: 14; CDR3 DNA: TGTGCCAGCAGCTGGGACAGGGGGAATCAGCCCCAGCATTTT; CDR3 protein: CASSWDRGNQPQHF
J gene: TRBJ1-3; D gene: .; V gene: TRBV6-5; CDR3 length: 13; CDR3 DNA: TGTGCCAGCAGGATTGTCTCTGGAAACACCATATATTTT; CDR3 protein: CASRIVSGNTIYF